This entry concerns a single TCR beta chain. These data are taken from a study of technical replicates of blood from several donors. Sequenced by immunoSEQ multiplex PCR; TCRdb stores in-frame clones only, minus some. The sample lists tens of thousands of clones; approximately 90% were seen once. The CDR3 sequence is 16 residues long. Germline trimming cut 3 bases from V and 0 bases from J; bases unmatched to any gene: 7. Germline assignment: CDR1 MGHRA and CDR2 YSYEKL. The sequencing input was PBMCs. The rearrangement links TRBV4-1 to TRBJ1-1; 7 bases fit TRBD1. This clonotype was obtained from a human donor in good health. Some clones in this sample may be carry-over from other donors' samples. The CDR3 sequence is CASSQLPGQMNTEAFF. Written as DNA, the CDR3 is TGCGCCAGCAGCCAGCTTCCGGGACAGATGAACACTGAAGCTTTCTTT.